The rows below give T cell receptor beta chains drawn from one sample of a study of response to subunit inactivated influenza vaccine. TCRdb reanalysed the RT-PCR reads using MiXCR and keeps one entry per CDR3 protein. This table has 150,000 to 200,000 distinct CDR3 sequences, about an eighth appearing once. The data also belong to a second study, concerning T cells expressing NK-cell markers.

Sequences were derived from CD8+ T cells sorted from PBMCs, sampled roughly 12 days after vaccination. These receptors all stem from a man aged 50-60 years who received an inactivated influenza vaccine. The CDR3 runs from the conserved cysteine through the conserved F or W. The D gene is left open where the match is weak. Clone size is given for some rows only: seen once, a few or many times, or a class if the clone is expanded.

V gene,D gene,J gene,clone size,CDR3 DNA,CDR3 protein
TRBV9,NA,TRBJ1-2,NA,TGTGCCAGCAGCGTAGGGAACGGGCTTGGCTATGGCTACACCTTC,CASSVGNGLGYGYTF
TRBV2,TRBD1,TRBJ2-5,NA,TGTGCCAGCAGTCCGGGACAGGGGATAGAGACCCAGTACTTC,CASSPGQGIETQYF
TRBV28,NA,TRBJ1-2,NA,TGTGCCAGCAGCGAACGGGTGATTGTCTATGGCTACACCTTC,CASSERVIVYGYTF
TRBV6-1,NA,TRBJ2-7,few,TGTGCCAGCAGTACGCCGGACGGTTCCTACGAGCAGTACTTC,CASSTPDGSYEQYF
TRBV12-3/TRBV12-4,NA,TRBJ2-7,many,TGTGCCAGCAGTCAGCGGACAAGAACCTCGAGGTCCTACGAGCAGTACTTC,CASSQRTRTSRSYEQYF
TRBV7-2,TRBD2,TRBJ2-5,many,TGTGCCAGCAGCTTAGGGACTAGCGGATGGGAGACCCAGTACTTC,CASSLGTSGWETQYF
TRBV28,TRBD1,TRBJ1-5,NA,TGTGCCAGCACGACCGGGACAGGAGGGGGTCAGCCCCAGCATTTT,CASTTGTGGGQPQHF
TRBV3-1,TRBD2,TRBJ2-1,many,TGTGCCAGCAGCTACGGACTAGCGGTCTCCTACAATGAGCAGTTCTTC,CASSYGLAVSYNEQFF
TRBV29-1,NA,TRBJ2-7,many,TGCAGCGTGGTAGGACGGGCATCCGAGCAGTACTTC,CSVVGRASEQYF
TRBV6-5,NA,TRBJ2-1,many,TGTGCCAGCAGTTATTCCCAGGGCAATGAGCAGTTCTTC,CASSYSQGNEQFF
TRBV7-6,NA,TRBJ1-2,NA,TGTGCCAGCAGCCCAATCGGGGGGACGGACTATGGCTACACCTTC,CASSPIGGTDYGYTF
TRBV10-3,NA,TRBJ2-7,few,TGTGCCATCGCGGAGGAGAGCTCCTACGAGCAGTACTTC,CAIAEESSYEQYF
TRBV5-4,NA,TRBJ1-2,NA,TGTGCCAGCAGTGCGGCAGACGCCACCTATGGCTACACCTTC,CASSAADATYGYTF
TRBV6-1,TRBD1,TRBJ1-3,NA,TGTGCCAGCAGTCCCTCCCCAACGGACAGGGTAAAAGGTACCATATATTTT,CASSPSPTDRVKGTIYF
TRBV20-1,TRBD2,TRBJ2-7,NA,TGCAGTGCTAGAGATTTAGCGGGAGGGCTAGCCTACGAGCAGTACTTC,CSARDLAGGLAYEQYF
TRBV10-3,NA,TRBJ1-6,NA,TGTGCCATCAGTGAGTCGCGTTACGATTCACCCCTCCACTTT,CAISESRYDSPLHF
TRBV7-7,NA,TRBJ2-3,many,TGTGCCAGCAGTCCTCTTCGGGGTTCGGATACGCAGTATTTT,CASSPLRGSDTQYF
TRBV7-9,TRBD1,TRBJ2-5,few,TGTGCCAGCAGCGCCTGGGACAGGCAAGAGACCCAGTACTTC,CASSAWDRQETQYF
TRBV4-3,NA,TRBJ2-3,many,TGCGCCAGCAGCCAAACCAGGGTCGAATTCCCAGATACGCAGTATTTT,CASSQTRVEFPDTQYF
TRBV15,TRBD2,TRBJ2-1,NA,TGTGCCACCAGCAGGACGGGACTAGCGGGAAACAATGAGCAGTTCTTC,CATSRTGLAGNNEQFF
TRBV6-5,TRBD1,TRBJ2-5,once,TGTGCCAGCAGTTCGCTCGGAAGACTACAGGGGTGGCAAGAGACCCAGTACTTC,CASSSLGRLQGWQETQYF
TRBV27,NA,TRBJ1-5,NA,TGTGCCAGCAGTTTATCGGGGGGTTTTGGACCGTCGGGAGCCGGGCCCCAGCATTTT,CASSLSGGFGPSGAGPQHF
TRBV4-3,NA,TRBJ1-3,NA,TGCGCCAGCAGCCAAGGCGCAGGGGCCGCGACGTCTGGAAACACCATATATTTT,CASSQGAGAATSGNTIYF
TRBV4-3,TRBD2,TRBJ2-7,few,TGCGCCAGCAGCCATCGCCTAGCGGGGGGTAACGAGCAGTACTTC,CASSHRLAGGNEQYF
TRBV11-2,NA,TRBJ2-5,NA,TGTGCCAGCAGCTTAGTAGGGGGTGAAGAGACCCAGTACTTC,CASSLVGGEETQYF
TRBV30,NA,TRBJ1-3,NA,TGTGCCTGGAGAGAGGAATTCTCTGGAAACACCATATATTTT,CAWREEFSGNTIYF
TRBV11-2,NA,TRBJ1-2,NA,TGTGCCAGCAGCTTAGTTGGGGAAAAGTATGGCTACACCTTC,CASSLVGEKYGYTF
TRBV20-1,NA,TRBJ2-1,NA,TGCAGTGCTAGAATTTCGGACAGCTACAATGAGCAGTTCTTC,CSARISDSYNEQFF
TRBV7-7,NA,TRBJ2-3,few,TGTGCCAGCAGCCCCACCGAGCAATCAATAAATACGCAGTATTTT,CASSPTEQSINTQYF
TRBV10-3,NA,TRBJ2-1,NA,TGTGCCATCCTTGACAGGGAGGGGAATGAGCAGTTCTTC,CAILDREGNEQFF
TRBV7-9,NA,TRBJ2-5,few,TGTGCCAGCAGCTCTCGAAGGGCAGTTCAACAAGAGACCCAGTACTTC,CASSSRRAVQQETQYF
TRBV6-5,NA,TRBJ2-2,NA,TGTGCCAGCAGGAGTACCGGGGAGCTGTTTTTT,CASRSTGELFF
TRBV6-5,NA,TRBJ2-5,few,TGTGCCAGCAGTTTCTTACAGGGTCAAGAGACCCAGTACTTC,CASSFLQGQETQYF
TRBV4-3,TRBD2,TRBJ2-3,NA,TGCGCCAGCAGCCAAGATCCCGCGGGAGGAAGCACAGATACGCAGTATTTT,CASSQDPAGGSTDTQYF
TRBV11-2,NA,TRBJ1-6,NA,TGTGCCAGCAGCTTATGGGGTTCACCCCTCCACTTT,CASSLWGSPLHF
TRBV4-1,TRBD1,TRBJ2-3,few,TGCGCCAGCAGCCCGGGACAGTCGAACACAGATACGCAGTATTTT,CASSPGQSNTDTQYF
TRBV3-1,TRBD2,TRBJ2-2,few,TGTGCCAGCAGCCAAGAGACGGCGGGAGGGGACACCGGGGAGCTGTTTTTT,CASSQETAGGDTGELFF
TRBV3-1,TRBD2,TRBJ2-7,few,TGTGCCAGCAGCCACGGGACTAGCGGGAGCTACGAGCAGTACTTC,CASSHGTSGSYEQYF